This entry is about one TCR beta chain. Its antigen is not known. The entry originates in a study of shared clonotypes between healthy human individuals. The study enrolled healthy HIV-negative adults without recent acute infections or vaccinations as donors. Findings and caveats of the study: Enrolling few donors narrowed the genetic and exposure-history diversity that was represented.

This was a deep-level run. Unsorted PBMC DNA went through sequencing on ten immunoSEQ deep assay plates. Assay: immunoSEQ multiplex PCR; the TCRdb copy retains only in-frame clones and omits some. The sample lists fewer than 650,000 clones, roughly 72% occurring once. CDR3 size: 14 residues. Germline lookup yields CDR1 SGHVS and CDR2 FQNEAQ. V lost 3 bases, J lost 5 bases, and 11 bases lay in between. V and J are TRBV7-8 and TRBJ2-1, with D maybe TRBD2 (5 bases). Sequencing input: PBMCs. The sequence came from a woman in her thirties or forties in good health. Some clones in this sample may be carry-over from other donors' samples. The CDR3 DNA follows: TGTGCCAGCAGCTTCACAAACGGGGACAATGAGCAGTTCTTC. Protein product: CASSFTNGDNEQFF.